This TCR beta chain was sequenced in a study of blood T cell repertoires in COVID-19. At the level of the study: Material from acute and convalescent COVID-19 was sourced from the United States, Italy and Spain. Sources were T cells, B-cell-depleted T cells, or PBMCs; the material itself was cDNA or gDNA.

In Seattle, patients joined the study during active infection and were tracked longitudinally. V was pared by 3 bases and J by 8 bases, with 17 bases between. The germline V gene encodes CDR1 SGHAT and CDR2 FQNNGV. This CDR3 is 15 amino acids long. Original analysis: Using reference gene primer amplification, nucleated cell counts were estimated. Clones were sequenced by immunoSEQ multiplex PCR, and TCRdb holds only the in-frame ones, with some missing. That table is the source of V, J and clone size, and D and trimming were worked out from the DNA. The sample has under 400,000 clones; over 85% are singletons.

The rearrangement uses TRBV11-2 and TRBJ2-1; a weak D match, TRBD2 (6 bases). This sequence was found in a woman aged 60-70 years with COVID-19, enrolled during active disease. The specimen sequenced was peripheral blood. CDR3 nucleotides: TGTGCCAGCAGCTTGGAGGGGCCTTTAGGCGATGAGCAGTTCTTC. This sequence encodes CASSLEGPLGDEQFF.